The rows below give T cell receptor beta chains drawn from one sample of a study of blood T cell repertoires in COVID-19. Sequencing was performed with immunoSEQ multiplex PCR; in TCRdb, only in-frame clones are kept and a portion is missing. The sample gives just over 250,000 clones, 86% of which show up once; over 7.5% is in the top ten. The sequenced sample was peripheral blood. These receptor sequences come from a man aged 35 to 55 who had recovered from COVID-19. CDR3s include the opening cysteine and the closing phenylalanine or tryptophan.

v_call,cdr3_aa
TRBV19,CASSQTGVHEKLFF
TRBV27,CASSLGSGGAREQYF
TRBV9,CASSSRGGGTDTQYF
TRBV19,CASSIEFPPTGGAFF
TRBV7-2,CASSLQGNEQFF
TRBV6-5,CASSSVRLAGETQYF
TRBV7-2,CASSLGTLTSTDTQYF
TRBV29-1,CSVLKQGEEETQYF
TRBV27,CASSPGLAGGIDTQYF
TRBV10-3,CATESSQGVESSYNEQFF
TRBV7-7,CASSPRLAGVADTQYF
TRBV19,CASSISRGSGNQPQHF
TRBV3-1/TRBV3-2,CASSPQGGGEKLFF
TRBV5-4,CASREGLAVSYEQYF
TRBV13,CASSRTPRIYNEQFF
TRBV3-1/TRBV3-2,CASSLGWTGGGEQYF
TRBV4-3,CASSQIAGGPQDTQYF
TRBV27,CASSLWGTGAYEQYF
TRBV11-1,CASSLGRREGADTQYF
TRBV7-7,CASSLRTSGGAGGTDTQYF
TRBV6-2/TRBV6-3,CASSRGGVGYTF
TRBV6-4,CASSDSRASTDTQYF
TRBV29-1,CSVEERGASYNEQFF
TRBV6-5,CASSSEGFEAFF
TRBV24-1,CATSDGTDKPTGELFF
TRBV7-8,CASSRVPSSGFSDTQYF
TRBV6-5,CASSRDRGQYNEQFF
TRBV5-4,CASIQEPGAPEAFF
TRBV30,CAWSVLTSGRIANEQYF
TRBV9,CASSVQQGANYGYTF
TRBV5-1,CASSPWASGRAGETQYF
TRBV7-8,CASSREVAGVTADTQYF
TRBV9,CASSVGHLMNTEAFF
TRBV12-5,CASGLVTGAAVAYNEQFF
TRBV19,CASSILSADTDTQYF
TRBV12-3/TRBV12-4,CASRPGVYGYAF
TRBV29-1,CSVAPQASYEQYF
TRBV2,CASRTGERAGELFF
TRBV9,CASSAGGLNTEAFF
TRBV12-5,CASGWNSGYTF
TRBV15,CATSRERSGANEKLFF
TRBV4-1,CASSQDSTGQETQYF
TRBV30,CAWSVTDTNQPQHF
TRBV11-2,CASSPPRRGPTDTQYF
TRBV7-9,CASSPSGASGPDTQYF
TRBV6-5,CASIRDSYEQYF
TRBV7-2,CASSSHRGRGAGELFF
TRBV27,CASRPRGLAGVRGQYF
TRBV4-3,CASSQVTVRYYGYTF
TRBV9,CASSVDTGAGVNTEAFF
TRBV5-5,CASSSPGLRRTEAFF
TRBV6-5,CASSYQNTGELFF
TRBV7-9,CASSFAGLREFF
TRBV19,CASSIWGEKGYTF